This TCR beta chain was identified in a study of Tregs in tolerant kidney transplant recipients. Study findings and constraints: Biological reproducibility was not directly addressed, but technical replication error appeared minimal.

Produced via immunoSEQ multiplex PCR; TCRdb's table is partial and in-frame only. The sample holds about 56,000 clones, 65% to 85% seen once. Germline assignment: CDR1 GTSNPN and CDR2 SVGIG (reference sequence). The CDR3 contains 11 residues. V shed 3 bases and J shed 8 bases, with 8 bases lying between them. Turning to this clone: Its specificity is not known.

This TCR was recovered from a human donor in good health. The sample comprised CD4+ T cells from blood. This chain joins TRBV30 and TRBJ2-1; D gene unclear. CDR3: CAWSIRDEQFF. The CDR3 DNA reads TGTGCCTGGAGCATCCGGGATGAGCAGTTCTTC.